This T cell receptor (beta chain) was observed in a study of blood T cell repertoires in COVID-19. Looking at the study overall: T cells, B-cell-depleted T cells, or PBMCs supplied cDNA or gDNA.

V was clipped by 0 bases and J by 5 bases, with 13 bases between them. The CDR3 totals 16 residues. The germline gives CDR1 KGHDR, CDR2 SFDVKD. The assay was immunoSEQ multiplex PCR, and TCRdb's table has in-frame clones only and misses some. The repertoire has about 98,000 clones, about nine tenths of them found once; the top ten carry more than 1.5%. Specimen: peripheral blood. The sequence was collected from a woman in her 50s with COVID-19, enrolled during active disease. This chain uses TRBV24-1 with TRBJ2-1; D is perhaps TRBD2 (6 bases). The CDR3 protein is CATSDLAGPPDNEQFF. The DNA for the CDR3 is TGTGCCACCAGTGATTTGGCGGGACCCCCCGACAATGAGCAGTTCTTC.